Listed below are T cell receptor beta chains from one sample, sequenced in a study of Ad26.COV2.S vaccination and SARS-CoV-2 variants. Repertoires were generated with immunoSEQ multiplex PCR, while TCRdb's copy carries only in-frame clones and drops some. This table holds 300,000 to 400,000 clones, 85% to 90% found once. The specimen comprised peripheral blood, sampled in a trial of Ad26.COV2.S vaccine versus placebo. The receptors shown here come from a person between 18 and 65 years old who received the Ad26.COV2.S COVID-19 vaccine or a placebo. The CDR3 runs from the conserved cysteine through the conserved F or W. A D gene is named only where the DNA matches it firmly. Some rows mark clone size as missing; the rest say once, few, many or name a class of expanded clone.

j_call clone_size d_call v_call cdr3_aa cdr3_nt
TRBJ1-5 . . TRBV4-2 CASSQDTGVSQPQHF TGTGCCAGCAGCCAAGATACGGGGGTAAGCCAGCCCCAGCATTTT
TRBJ2-3 few . TRBV5-1 CASSPRSLGSTDTQYF TGCGCCAGCAGCCCGCGTTCTTTAGGCTCCACAGATACGCAGTATTTT
TRBJ1-1 . . TRBV18 CASSEGMNTEAFF TGTGCCAGCTCAGAGGGGATGAACACTGAAGCTTTCTTT
TRBJ1-2 few . TRBV7-9 CASSIDKRNYGYTF TGTGCCAGCAGCATCGACAAGAGGAACTATGGCTACACCTTC
TRBJ1-3 . . TRBV18 CASLATSGGASGNTIYF TGTGCCAGCTTAGCCACCTCCGGGGGCGCTTCTGGAAACACCATATATTTT
TRBJ2-5 . . TRBV5-1 CASSLDPVGQGETQYF TGCGCCAGCAGCTTGGATCCTGTGGGGCAGGGGGAGACCCAGTACTTC
TRBJ2-6 . . TRBV5-8 CASSPRLGGASGANVLTF TGTGCCAGCAGTCCTCGCTTGGGGGGCGCTTCTGGGGCCAACGTCCTGACTTTC
TRBJ2-7 . . TRBV5-8 CASSLELSVWNTSNEQYF TGTGCCAGCAGCTTGGAGCTGTCCGTGTGGAATACCTCCAACGAGCAGTACTTC
TRBJ1-2 . . TRBV18 CASSDRSANYGYTF TGTGCCAGCTCCGACAGGAGCGCTAACTATGGCTACACCTTC
TRBJ2-3 . . TRBV16 CASSPGSTDTQYF TGTGCCAGCAGCCCCGGGAGCACAGATACGCAGTATTTT
TRBJ2-7 . TRBD1 TRBV19 CASSMWGQGSPEQYF TGTGCCAGTAGTATGTGGGGACAGGGGTCCCCGGAGCAGTACTTC
TRBJ1-3 . . TRBV6-5 CASSYSILPGNTIYF TGTGCCAGCAGTTACTCGATTTTACCTGGAAACACCATATATTTT
TRBJ1-1 few . TRBV6-5 CASSYSWQGNTEAFF TGTGCCAGCAGTTACTCTTGGCAGGGTAACACTGAAGCTTTCTTT
TRBJ1-1 few TRBD1 TRBV15 CATSASGGEAFF TGTGCCACCAGCGCCTCAGGGGGTGAAGCTTTCTTT
TRBJ2-1 once . TRBV30 CAWSGLAAQFF TGTGCCTGGAGTGGTCTGGCGGCGCAGTTCTTC
TRBJ1-1 few TRBD1 TRBV29-1 CSVRTGGLTEAFF TGCAGCGTTAGGACAGGGGGTCTCACTGAAGCTTTCTTT
TRBJ2-7 . . TRBV11-1 CASSLGLGLSYEQYF TGTGCCAGCAGCTTAGGGCTGGGACTCTCCTACGAGCAGTACTTC
TRBJ2-1 . . TRBV9 CASSSYGYNEQFF TGTGCCAGCAGCTCCTACGGGTACAATGAGCAGTTCTTC
TRBJ1-3 few . TRBV19 CASRTGSSGNTIYF TGTGCCAGTCGCACAGGGTCCTCTGGAAACACCATATATTTT
TRBJ1-6 . . TRBV2 CASRGHTLRGSPLHF TGTGCCAGCAGGGGGCACACCCTCCGGGGTTCACCCCTCCACTTT